This entry describes one T cell receptor beta chain. Its antigen is as yet unknown. This entry comes from a study of siplizumab effects on memory and regulatory T cells. General observations from the study: Siplizumab caused a significant drop in alloreactive sequences traceable to unstimulated CD4+ memory cells. Naive or memory phenotype was unassignable for roughly 75-97% of proliferating CD4+ or CD8+ clones. Memory T cells appeared less diverse than naive cells, which seemed to contribute substantially to alloresponse.

The CDR3 loop spans 13 amino acids. Germline V lookup: CDR1 MDHEN, CDR2 SYDVKM. Trimming removed 5 bases from V and 0 bases from J, with 7 bases in between. Each sample yielded about 1.1 x 10^5 assayed TCR templates. Data came from immunoSEQ multiplex PCR; TCRdb stores just in-frame clones and leaves some out. Of 90,000 to 150,000 clones in the sample, roughly 93% were seen once. This chain connects TRBV28 to TRBJ1-2; D call uncertain. This TCR was sampled from a human donor in good health. The sample was non-Treg CD4+ T cells sorted from blood. The DNA for the CDR3 is TGTGCCAGCAGTCTCGGAACTAACTATGGCTACACCTTC. Its protein is CASSLGTNYGYTF.